The clone carrying this TCR beta chain has just a few counts. Its matching antigen is unknown. This entry comes from a study of T cells after yellow fever vaccination. One entry per CDR3 protein, called by TCRdb with MiXCR from the 5' RACE reads. Here the sample spans around 320,000 distinct CDR3 sequences, around 10% being singletons. Study conclusions and caveats: The secondary T-cell response peaked on day 5, not day 15, but was weaker.

V was trimmed by 4 bases and J by 0 bases, leaving 9 bases between them. In germline, CDR1 is LGHDT, CDR2 YNNKEL (reference sequence). The CDR3 is 15 residues long. This rearrangement joins TRBV3-1 to TRBJ2-2, with D unclear. Sequenced material: CD4+ T cells sorted from PBMCs, taken 45 days after the yellow fever booster vaccination. This clonotype was sampled from a man between 18 and 29 years old who received the YFV17D yellow fever vaccine. The CDR3 DNA follows: TGTGCCAGCAGCCGTGACAACGCGAACACCGGGGAGCTGTTTTTT. Protein sequence: CASSRDNANTGELFF.